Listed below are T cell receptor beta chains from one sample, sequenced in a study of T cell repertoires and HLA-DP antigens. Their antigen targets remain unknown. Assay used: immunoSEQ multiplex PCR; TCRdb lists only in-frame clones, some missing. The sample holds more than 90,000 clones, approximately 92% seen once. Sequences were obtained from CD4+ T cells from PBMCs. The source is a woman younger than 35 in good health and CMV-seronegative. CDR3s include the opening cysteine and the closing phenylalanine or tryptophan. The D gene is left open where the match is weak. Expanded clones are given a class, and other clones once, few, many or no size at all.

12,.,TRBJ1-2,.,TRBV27,TGTGCCAGCAGTTTGTCAGGGAATGGCTACACCTTC,CASSLSGNGYTF
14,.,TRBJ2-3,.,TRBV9,TGTGCCAGCAGCGTACGGGCGGGGCCAGATACGCAGTATTTT,CASSVRAGPDTQYF
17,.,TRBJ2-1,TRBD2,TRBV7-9,TGTGCCAGCAGCTTGTCCGGACTAGCGGTCGGAAACAATGAGCAGTTCTTC,CASSLSGLAVGNNEQFF
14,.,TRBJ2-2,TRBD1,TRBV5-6,TGTGCCAGCAGCTTGGGACAGGGGGCCGGGGAGCTGTTTTTT,CASSLGQGAGELFF
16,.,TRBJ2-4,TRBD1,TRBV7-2,TGTGCCAGCAGCTTACCCGGGACAGGAGCCAAAAACATTCAGTACTTC,CASSLPGTGAKNIQYF
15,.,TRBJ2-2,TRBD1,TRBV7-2,TGTGCCAGCAGCCCTACAGGGGCGAACACCGGGGAGCTGTTTTTT,CASSPTGANTGELFF
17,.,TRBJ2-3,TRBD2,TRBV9,TGTGCCAGCAGCGCACTGACTAGCGGAACTAGCACAGATACGCAGTATTTT,CASSALTSGTSTDTQYF
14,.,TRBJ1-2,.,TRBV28,TGTGCCAGCTTAGAGGACAGAACTAACTATGGCTACACCTTC,CASLEDRTNYGYTF
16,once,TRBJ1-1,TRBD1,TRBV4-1,TGCGCCAGCAGCCAAGAGCGACAGGGGGCCTTGGTATGGGCTTTCTTT,CASSQERQGALVWAFF
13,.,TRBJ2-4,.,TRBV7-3,TGTGCCAGCAGCCCAGGGACTGCCTTCATTCAGTACTTC,CASSPGTAFIQYF
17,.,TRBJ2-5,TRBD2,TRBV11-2,TGTGCCAGCAGCTTAGCTCCGTGGCGGGGGGTCCAAGAGACCCAGTACTTC,CASSLAPWRGVQETQYF
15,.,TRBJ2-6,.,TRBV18,TGTGCCAGCTCGCAAGGGGACTCTGGGGCCAACGTCCTGACTTTC,CASSQGDSGANVLTF
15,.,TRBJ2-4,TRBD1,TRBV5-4,TGTGCCGGAACAAGCAAGACGGACAGGGAAGACATTCAGTACTTC,CAGTSKTDREDIQYF
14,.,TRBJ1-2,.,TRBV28,TGTGCCAGCAGAATTCCCGGGGGCAGCTATGGCTACACCTTC,CASRIPGGSYGYTF
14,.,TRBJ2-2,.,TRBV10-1,TGCGCCAGCAGGGGTTCTACGAACACCGGGGAGCTGTTTTTT,CASRGSTNTGELFF
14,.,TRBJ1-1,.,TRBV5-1,TGCGCCAGCAGCTTGAAGTTCGGGGGCACTGAAGCTTTCTTT,CASSLKFGGTEAFF
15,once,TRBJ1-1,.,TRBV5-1,TGCGCCAGCAGTGGGGGTTTTTCCTTGAACACTGAAGCTTTCTTT,CASSGGFSLNTEAFF